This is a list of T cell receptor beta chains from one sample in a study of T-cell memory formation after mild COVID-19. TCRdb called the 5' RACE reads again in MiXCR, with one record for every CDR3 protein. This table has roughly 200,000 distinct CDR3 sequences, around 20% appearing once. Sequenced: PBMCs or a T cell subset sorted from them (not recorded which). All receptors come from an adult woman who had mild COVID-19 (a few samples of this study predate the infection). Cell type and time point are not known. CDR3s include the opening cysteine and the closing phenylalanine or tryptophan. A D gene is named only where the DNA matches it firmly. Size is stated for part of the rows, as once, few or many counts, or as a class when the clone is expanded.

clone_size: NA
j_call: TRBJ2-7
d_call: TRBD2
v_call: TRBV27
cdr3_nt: TGTGCCAGCAGTTTCCTCGGGACTAGCTGGAGGGACGAGCAGTACTTC
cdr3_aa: CASSFLGTSWRDEQYF

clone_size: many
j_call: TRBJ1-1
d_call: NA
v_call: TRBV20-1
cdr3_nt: TGCAGTGCTATGAGGGGCGCAAATACGGACACTGAAGCTTTCTTT
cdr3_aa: CSAMRGANTDTEAFF

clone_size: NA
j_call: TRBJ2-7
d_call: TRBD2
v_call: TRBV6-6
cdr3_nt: TGTGCCAGCAGTTACCCCACTAGCGGACCTCCCTACGAGCAGTACTTC
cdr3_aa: CASSYPTSGPPYEQYF

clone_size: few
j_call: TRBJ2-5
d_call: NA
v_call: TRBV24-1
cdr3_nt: TGTGCCACCAGTGATCCCAGGCTAGAGGAGACCCAGTACTTC
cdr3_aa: CATSDPRLEETQYF

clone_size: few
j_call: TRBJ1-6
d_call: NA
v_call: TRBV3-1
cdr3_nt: TGTGCCAGCAGCCAAGGAATAAATTCACCCCTCCACTTT
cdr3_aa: CASSQGINSPLHF

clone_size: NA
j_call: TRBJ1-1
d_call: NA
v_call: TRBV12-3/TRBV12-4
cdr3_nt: TGTGCCAGCAGTTGGCAGATGAACACTGAAGCTTTCTTT
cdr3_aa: CASSWQMNTEAFF

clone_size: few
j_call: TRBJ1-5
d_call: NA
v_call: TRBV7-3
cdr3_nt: TGTGCCAGCAGCTTCAGTCTCTATCAGCCCCAGCATTTT
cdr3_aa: CASSFSLYQPQHF

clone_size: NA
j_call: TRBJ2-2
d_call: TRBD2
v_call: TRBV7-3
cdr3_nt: TGTGCCAGCAGCTCCTGGACTAGCGGGGCGAGTACCGGGGAGCTGTTTTTT
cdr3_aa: CASSSWTSGASTGELFF

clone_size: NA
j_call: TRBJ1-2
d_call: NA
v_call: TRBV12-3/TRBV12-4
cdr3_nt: TGTGCCAGCAGTTGGAACTATGGCTACACCTTC
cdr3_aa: CASSWNYGYTF

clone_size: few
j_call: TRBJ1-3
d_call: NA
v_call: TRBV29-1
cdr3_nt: TGCAGCGTTGTCAGGGGAGGTCCTGGAAACACCATATATTTT
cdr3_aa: CSVVRGGPGNTIYF

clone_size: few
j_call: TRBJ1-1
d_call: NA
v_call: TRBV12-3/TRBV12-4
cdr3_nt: TGTGCCAGCAGTTGGGACGGCTCGAACACTGAAGCTTTCTTT
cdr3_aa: CASSWDGSNTEAFF

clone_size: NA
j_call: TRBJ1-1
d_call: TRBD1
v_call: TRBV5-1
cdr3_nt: TGCGCCAGCGGATCGACAGGGAGAGTGAACACTGAAGCTTTCTTT
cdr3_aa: CASGSTGRVNTEAFF

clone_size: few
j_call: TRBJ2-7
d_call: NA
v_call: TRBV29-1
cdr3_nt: TGCAGCGTTGGAGGACAGATGAGGTCCTACGAGCAGTACTTC
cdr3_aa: CSVGGQMRSYEQYF

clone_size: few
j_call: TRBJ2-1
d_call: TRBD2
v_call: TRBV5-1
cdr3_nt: TGCGCCAGCAGCTTGGGCGGGGGCTCCTACAATGAGCAGTTCTTC
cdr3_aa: CASSLGGGSYNEQFF

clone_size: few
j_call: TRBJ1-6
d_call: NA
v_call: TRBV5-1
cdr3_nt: TGCGCCAGCAGCTCTTCGAACTGGGATGGCAAGTCACCCCTCCACTTT
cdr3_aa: CASSSSNWDGKSPLHF

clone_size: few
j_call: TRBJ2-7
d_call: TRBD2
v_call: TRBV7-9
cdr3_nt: TGTGCCAGCAGCTTCGGACTAGCGGGGGCCTCCGCCTACGAGCAGTACTTC
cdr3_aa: CASSFGLAGASAYEQYF

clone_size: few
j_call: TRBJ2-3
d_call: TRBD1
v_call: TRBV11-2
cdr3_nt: TGTGCCAGCAATCTAGGGGGCAGGGATACGCAGTATTTT
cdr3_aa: CASNLGGRDTQYF

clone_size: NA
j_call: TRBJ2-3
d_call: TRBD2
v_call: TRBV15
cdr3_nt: TGTGCCACCGAGCCGGGACTAGCTGCAGATACGCAGTATTTT
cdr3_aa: CATEPGLAADTQYF

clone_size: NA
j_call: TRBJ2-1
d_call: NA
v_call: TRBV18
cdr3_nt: TGTGCCAGCTCACGGGCAGATAAGAATGAGCAGTTCTTC
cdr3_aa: CASSRADKNEQFF

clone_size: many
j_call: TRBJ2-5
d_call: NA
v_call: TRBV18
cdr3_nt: TGTGCCACCCTAGGAGGGAAAGAGACCCAGTACTTC
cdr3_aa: CATLGGKETQYF

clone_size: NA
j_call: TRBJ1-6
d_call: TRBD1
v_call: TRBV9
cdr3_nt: TGTGCCAGCAGCGCGGGGACAGAAAATTCACCCCTCCACTTT
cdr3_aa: CASSAGTENSPLHF

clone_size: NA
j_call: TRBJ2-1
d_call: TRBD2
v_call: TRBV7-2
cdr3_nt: TGTGCCAGCAGCTTAGCGAATCTAGCGGGTGAGCAGTTCTTC
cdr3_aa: CASSLANLAGEQFF

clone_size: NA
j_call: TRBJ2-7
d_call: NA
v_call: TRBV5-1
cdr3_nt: TGCGCCAGCAGCCCAGGGGCCGCGACCTACGAGCAGTACTTC
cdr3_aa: CASSPGAATYEQYF

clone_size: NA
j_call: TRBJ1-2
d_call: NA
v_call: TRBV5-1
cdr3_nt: TGCGCCAGCAGGGCCGGGACACGGAACTATGGCTACACCTTC
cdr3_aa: CASRAGTRNYGYTF

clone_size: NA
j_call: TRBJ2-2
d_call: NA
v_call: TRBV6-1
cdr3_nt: TGTGCCAGCACCGCACTACAGGGCCACACCGGGGAGCTGTTTTTT
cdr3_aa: CASTALQGHTGELFF

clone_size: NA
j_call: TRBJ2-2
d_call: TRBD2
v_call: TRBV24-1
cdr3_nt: TGTGCCACCAGTGATACCCTCACTAGCGGGAGGGCCACCGGGGAGCTGTTTTTT
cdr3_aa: CATSDTLTSGRATGELFF

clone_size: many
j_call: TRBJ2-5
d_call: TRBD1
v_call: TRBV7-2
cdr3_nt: TGTGCCAGCAGCTTAGCTGGCAGGGGGGAGACCCAGTACTTC
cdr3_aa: CASSLAGRGETQYF

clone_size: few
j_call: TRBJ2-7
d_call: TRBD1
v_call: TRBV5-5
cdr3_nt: TGTGCCAGCAGAGTATCAGGGGGCTACGAGCAGTACTTC
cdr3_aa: CASRVSGGYEQYF

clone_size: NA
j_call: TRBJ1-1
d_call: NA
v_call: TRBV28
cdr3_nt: TGTGTTAGTATTGGTACTGAAGCTTTCTTT
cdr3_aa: CVSIGTEAFF

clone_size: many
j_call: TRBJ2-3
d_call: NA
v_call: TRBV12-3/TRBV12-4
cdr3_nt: TGTGCCATCCGCGGGACAGCTAGCACAGATACGCAGTATTTT
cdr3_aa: CAIRGTASTDTQYF

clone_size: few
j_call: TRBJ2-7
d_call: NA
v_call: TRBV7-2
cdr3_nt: TGTGCCAGCAGCTTAGCGCGGGTCTACGAGCAGTACTTC
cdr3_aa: CASSLARVYEQYF

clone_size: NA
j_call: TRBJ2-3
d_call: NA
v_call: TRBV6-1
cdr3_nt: TGTGCCAGCGCAGGCGGGGGCAGCAGCACAGATACGCAGTATTTT
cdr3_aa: CASAGGGSSTDTQYF